The clone carrying this T cell receptor beta chain was seen a handful of times. As yet, its antigen is unknown. Thyroid ultrasound and orbital computed tomography, with clinical symptoms and serum thyroxine and TRAb, informed diagnoses. Out of less than 12 ml of fresh peripheral blood came the PBMCs. This sample stems from a study of T cells in Graves' hyperthyroidism and ophthalmopathy. Study details: Pretreatment peripheral blood was obtained at initial diagnosis. General study points: Expanded thyroid clonotypes (above 0.001) were mostly also found in blood.

Amplified TCR beta CDR3 regions came from RNA transcripts. HTBI primers were used for first-round RT-PCR of the TCR CDR3. MiXCR was run by TCRdb on the multiplex PCR reads, yielding one entry per CDR3 protein. The sample contains 350,000 to 400,000 distinct CDR3 sequences, approximately 19% of which appear only once. The sequenced sample consisted of blood. The clonotype comes from a woman aged 18 to 35 with Graves' hyperthyroidism.

This CDR3 is CASSQDNWAGRVETQYF. The DNA of the CDR3 is TGCGCCAGCAGCCAAGATAATTGGGCAGGGAGGGTAGAGACCCAGTACTTC. The chain couples TRBV4-1 to TRBJ2-5, with 7 nucleotides matching TRBD2. CDR1 MGHRA and CDR2 YSYEKL come from the germline V gene. Germline trimming cut 0 bases from V and 4 bases from J; bases unmatched to any gene: 11. The CDR3 has 17 amino acids.